Following are 28 T cell receptor beta chains from one sample sequenced in a study of blood T cell repertoires in COVID-19. Measured with immunoSEQ multiplex PCR; TCRdb has only the in-frame clones, and not every one. The sample shows about 190,000 clones, around 91% of them seen only once. Specimen: peripheral blood. All receptors derive from a man aged 50-60 years with acute or convalescent COVID-19.

This rearrangement joins TRBV28 to TRBJ2-5; TRBD1 aligns across 9 bases. Trimming removed 6 bases from V and 2 bases from J; junction bases left unmatched: 7. The CDR3 totals 15 residues. Germline CDR1 and CDR2: MDHEN and SYDVKM. CDR3 DNA sequence: TGTGCCAGCAGGGGACAGGGTAGCGGACAAGAGACCCAGTACTTC. Its translation: CASRGQGSGQETQYF.

This chain connects TRBV27 to TRBJ2-7; 8 nucleotides line up with TRBD1. V was clipped by 4 bases and J by 6 bases; unmatched bases: 5. This CDR3 has 13 amino acids. Germline V gene lookup returns CDR1 MNHEY and CDR2 SMNVEV (reference sequence). Here the CDR3 reads CASSWNRGSEQYF. For the CDR3, the DNA is TGTGCCAGCAGTTGGAACAGGGGGTCCGAGCAGTACTTC.

This chain connects TRBV7-8 to TRBJ2-3; D possibly corresponds to TRBD1 (5 bases). Per germline, CDR1 SGHVS and CDR2 FQNEAQ. This CDR3 has 16 amino acids. V gave up 0 bases and J gave up 2 bases, with 12 bases separating them. The CDR3 protein is CASSLAGQTITDTQYF. For the CDR3, the DNA is TGTGCCAGCAGCTTAGCGGGGCAGACGATCACAGATACGCAGTATTTT. The full variable domain, in which reference TRBV7-8 and TRBJ2-3 provide the parts outside the CDR3, is GAGVSQSPRYKVAKRGQDVALRCDPISGHVSLFWYQQALGQGPEFLTYFQNEAQLDKSGLPSDRFFAERPEGSVSTLKIQRTQQEDSAVYLCASSLAGQTITDTQYFGPGTRLTVL.

This clone was observed a handful of times. The chain joins TRBV6-5 to TRBJ1-4; TRBD1 agrees at 7 bases. Germline V lookup: CDR1 MNHEY, CDR2 SVGAGI. With V trimmed by 6 bases and J by 3 bases, 4 bases remained unmatched. This CDR3 region has 14 residues. The CDR3 protein is CASSTGDSNEKLFF. In DNA, the CDR3 is TGTGCCAGCAGCACAGGGGACTCTAATGAAAAACTGTTTTTT.

This clone was seen a single time. V and J are TRBV10-1 and TRBJ2-5, with a weak D call TRBD2 (7 bases). Trimming shortened V by 6 bases and J by 2 bases, and 25 bases separated the two germline ends. The CDR3 sequence is 18 residues long. Germline lookup yields CDR1 WNHNN and CDR2 SYGVQD (reference sequence). CDR3 amino acids: CASSQPTFSEGGQETQYF. The CDR3 region has the DNA TGCGCCAGCAGCCAACCAACCTTTAGTGAGGGGGGGCAAGAGACCCAGTACTTC.

This clone occurred once. V and J are TRBV29-1 and TRBJ2-2; TRBD2 matches at 7 bases. CDR1 and CDR2 from the germline V gene are SQVTM and ANQGSEA. V was clipped by 2 bases and J by 2 bases; unmatched bases: 5. The CDR3 consists of 15 residues. The CDR3 DNA follows: TGCAGCGTTGAATCCGCGGGAGTCAACACCGGGGAGCTGTTTTTT. It encodes CSVESAGVNTGELFF.

The chain links TRBV5-1 to TRBJ2-5; 7 bases line up with TRBD1. V was pared by 1 base and J by 2 bases, with 14 bases of the junction left unmatched. Germline values: CDR1 SGHRS, CDR2 YFSETQ. The CDR3 is 18 amino acids. For the CDR3, the DNA is TGCGCCAGCAGCTTGTCACACCGGACAGGCTGGGGGCAAGAGACCCAGTACTTC. This sequence encodes CASSLSHRTGWGQETQYF. Full variable domain (outside the CDR3, taken from reference TRBV5-1 and TRBJ2-5): KAGVTQTPRYLIKTRGQQVTLSCSPISGHRSVSWYQQTPGQGLQFLFEYFSETQRNKGNFPGRFSGRQFSNSRSEMNVSTLELGDSALYLCASSLSHRTGWGQETQYFGPGTRLLVL.

The chain combines TRBV11-2 with TRBJ2-1; 9 nucleotides align to TRBD2. CDR1 and CDR2 (germline): SGHAT, FQNNGV. V lost 3 bases and J lost 3; bases outside the gene matches: 9. This CDR3 region has 17 residues. As DNA, the CDR3 is TGTGCCAGCAGCTTTTGGCGCGGCGGGAGGGTCTACAATGAGCAGTTCTTC. Its translation: CASSFWRGGRVYNEQFF. Variable domain in full (rest from reference TRBV11-2 and TRBJ2-1): EAGVAQSPRYKIIEKRQSVAFWCNPISGHATLYWYQQILGQGPKLLIQFQNNGVVDDSQLPKDRFSAERLKGVDSTLKIQPAKLEDSAVYLCASSFWRGGRVYNEQFFGPGTRLTVL.

This clone was found once. The genes are TRBV27 and TRBJ1-1; 8 bases are a match to TRBD1. This CDR3 contains 15 residues. Looked up from germline, CDR1 is MNHEY and CDR2 is SMNVEV (reference sequence). Trimming took 7 bases from V and 2 from J; bases not matched to a gene: 9. DNA for the CDR3: TGTGCCAGCACTCCGGGACAGGAGACTAACACTGAAGCTTTCTTT. Its protein product is CASTPGQETNTEAFF.

V and J are TRBV6-6 and TRBJ2-1; TRBD1 aligns across 9 bases. The CDR3 has 15 amino acids. Germline V lookup: CDR1 MNHNY, CDR2 SVGAGI (reference sequence). The trim removed 7 bases at V and 2 bases at J, leaving 6 bases unmatched. The CDR3 region is CASNIQGAAYNEQFF. The CDR3 nucleotides are TGTGCCAGCAACATACAGGGGGCGGCCTACAATGAGCAGTTCTTC.

This clone was seen just once. The chain employs TRBV25-1 and TRBJ2-7, with 13 bases that match TRBD2. In germline, CDR1 is MGHDK, CDR2 SYGVNS. V shed 4 bases and J 0 bases; nucleotides not matched to a gene: 0. The CDR3 totals 15 residues. CDR3 DNA: TGTGCCAGCAGTGGACTAGCGGGGGGCTCCTACGAGCAGTACTTC. Translation gives CASSGLAGGSYEQYF.

The chain joins TRBV18 to TRBJ2-1; 7 bases agree with TRBD2. Germline loops: CDR1 KGHSH, CDR2 LQKENI. This CDR3 region has 16 residues. V lost 0 bases, J lost 1 base, and 3 bases stayed unmatched. DNA of the CDR3: TGTGCCAGCTCACCACCAAGCGGGACTTCCTACAATGAGCAGTTCTTC. Translating it yields CASSPPSGTSYNEQFF.

The chain uses TRBV7-3 and TRBJ1-1; a weak D match, TRBD1 (6 bases). This CDR3 spans 13 amino acids. The germline V gene has CDR1 SGHTA and CDR2 FQGTGA. The V end lost 1 base, the J end lost 3 bases, and 6 bases lay between the germline ends. This CDR3 reads CASSLNRDTEAFF. DNA for the CDR3: TGTGCCAGCAGCTTAAACAGGGACACTGAAGCTTTCTTT.

This rearrangement joins TRBV6-1 to TRBJ1-5; no clear D gene. The CDR3 spans 11 residues. Trimming took off 2 bases at V and 10 bases at J, with 6 bases between the two ends. The germline gives CDR1 MNHNS, CDR2 SASEGT. The CDR3 sequence is CASSELLPQHF. The DNA of the CDR3 is TGTGCCAGCAGTGAACTCCTCCCCCAGCATTTT.

The chain joins TRBV5-1 to TRBJ2-5; 10 nucleotides agree with TRBD2. CDR3 length: 16 amino acids. Germline assignment: CDR1 SGHRS and CDR2 YFSETQ. The V gene end was trimmed by 4 bases and the J gene end by 5 bases; junction bases not matched to a gene: 11. CDR3 in DNA: TGCGCCAGCAGCCACAACATACTAGCGGGAAAGGAGACCCAGTACTTC. It specifies CASSHNILAGKETQYF.

The J gene is TRBJ2-1, the V gene TRBV5-3; 9 nucleotides line up with TRBD1. TRBV5-3 is placed among ORFs of uncertain function. The CDR3 spans 15 residues. The J segment lost 2 bases and the V segment lost 3 bases, leaving 3 bases of the junction unmatched. CDR3 in amino acids: CARSCTGGPYNEQFF. Written as DNA, the CDR3 is TGTGCCAGAAGCTGCACAGGGGGCCCCTACAATGAGCAGTTCTTC.

J is TRBJ2-1 and V is TRBV9; D may be TRBD1 (6 bases). CDR1 and CDR2 from the germline V gene are SGDLS and YYNGEE. The CDR3 sequence is 13 residues long. V was clipped by 3 bases and J by 7 bases, with 11 bases between them. The CDR3 is CASSAHRENEQFF. CDR3 nucleotides: TGTGCCAGCAGCGCTCACAGGGAGAATGAGCAGTTCTTC.

The chain joins TRBV28 to TRBJ2-1, with D perhaps matching TRBD2 (5 bases). V was clipped by 5 bases and J by 1 base, with 12 bases between them. CDR1 MDHEN and CDR2 SYDVKM come from the germline V gene. The CDR3 covers 15 residues. The CDR3 bases are TGTGCCAGCAGTAGCCCGGACTCATCCTACAATGAGCAGTTCTTC. Its translation is CASSSPDSSYNEQFF.

The gene calls are TRBV4-3 and TRBJ1-2, with D unclear. This CDR3 is 18 amino acids long. V dropped 0 bases and J dropped 7 bases, with 24 bases sitting between them. Germline CDR1 is LGHNA and CDR2 is YSLEER. The CDR3 loop is CASSQDHLMPGRDRGYTF. For the CDR3, the DNA is TGCGCCAGCAGCCAAGATCATTTGATGCCGGGGAGGGATCGTGGCTACACCTTC.

The rearrangement joins TRBV6-5 to TRBJ2-2, with TRBD2 matching 7 bases. The CDR3 has 14 amino acids. V lost 2 bases to trimming and J lost 3 bases; unmatched junction nucleotides: 0. CDR1 and CDR2 (germline): MNHEY, SVGAGI. For the CDR3, the DNA is TGTGCCAGCAGTTACAGCGGGGACACCGGGGAGCTGTTTTTT. Protein: CASSYSGDTGELFF.

The chain combines TRBV30 with TRBJ1-5, with 7 nucleotides matching TRBD1. The junction had 6 bases not matched to a gene; V was cut back by 2 bases and J by 2 bases. Germline loops: CDR1 GTSNPN, CDR2 SVGIG (reference sequence). This CDR3 comprises 15 residues. The chain's CDR3 is CAWSIQTGGNQPQHF. As DNA, the CDR3 is TGTGCCTGGAGTATCCAAACAGGGGGCAATCAGCCCCAGCATTTT.

The count of this clone is one. This chain uses TRBV6-1 with TRBJ1-5, with D possibly matching TRBD1 (5 bases). This CDR3 region has 17 residues. CDR1 and CDR2 (germline): MNHNS, SASEGT. V lost 4 bases to trimming and J lost 4 bases, with 20 bases between them. The CDR3 coding sequence is TGTGCCAGCAGTGTCCCCCCTTTGGGGGGGGGAAATCAGCCCCAGCATTTT. Translation gives CASSVPPLGGGNQPQHF.

The chain has TRBV7-2 and TRBJ2-3; possible D gene TRBD2, 5 bases. This CDR3 is built from 14 residues. V shed 1 base and J shed 4 bases, with 9 bases lying between them. Germline V gives CDR1 SGHTA, CDR2 FQGNSA. Here the CDR3 reads CASSLDSGADTQYF. CDR3 coding DNA: TGTGCCAGCAGCTTAGATTCCGGGGCAGATACGCAGTATTTT.

This clone was found a few times. The chain carries TRBV7-2 and TRBJ1-1, with D hard to call. Trimming shortened V by 3 bases and J by 6 bases, and 14 bases separated the two germline ends. The germline gives CDR1 SGHTA, CDR2 FQGNSA. This CDR3 spans 14 amino acids. Written as DNA, the CDR3 is TGTGCCAGCAGCTTCATAGCCGAGGGAGCTGAAGCTTTCTTT. This gives the protein CASSFIAEGAEAFF.

This clone was counted once. The chain carries TRBV24-1 and TRBJ2-3, with D unclear. The V gene's germline CDR1 is KGHDR and CDR2 SFDVKD. The CDR3 extends over 13 amino acids. Deletions cut 2 bases from V and 7 bases from J, with 9 bases between. CDR3 nucleotide sequence: TGTGCCACCAGTGATTACGGGTCCCATACGCAGTATTTT. It encodes CATSDYGSHTQYF.

The rearrangement links TRBV4-3 to TRBJ2-2; possibly TRBD1 for D (6 bases). The CDR3 is 15 residues long. The germline gives CDR1 LGHNA, CDR2 YSLEER. V lost 0 bases and J 5 bases, leaving 10 bases between the germline ends. Written as DNA, the CDR3 is TGCGCCAGCAGCCAAGAGCGTCAGGGGACCGGGGAGCTGTTTTTT. Translation gives CASSQERQGTGELFF.

This clone was counted only a few times. The genes are TRBV10-3 and TRBJ1-5; 7 bases match TRBD1. Looked up from germline, CDR1 is ENHRY and CDR2 is SYGVKD. The CDR3 is 13 amino acids. The V segment lost 5 bases and the J segment 6 bases; nucleotides outside the gene matches: 4. The CDR3 nucleotides are TGTGCCATCAGTACAGGGGTGGGTCAGCCCCAGCATTTT. This codes for CAISTGVGQPQHF.

This rearrangement joins TRBV7-8 to TRBJ2-7; 8 nucleotides match TRBD1. Germline V CDR1 and CDR2: SGHVS, FQNEAQ. CDR3 length: 16 amino acids. Trimming removed 6 bases from V and 2 bases from J; junction bases left unmatched: 12. CDR3 nucleotides: TGTGCCAGCAGTCCCTCGGGAGACAGGGGAGCCTACGAGCAGTACGTC. It is translated as CASSPSGDRGAYEQYV.